What follows describes a single T cell receptor (beta chain). This record belongs to a study of blood T cell repertoires in COVID-19. Study details: Samples of COVID-19 (acute and convalescent) were obtained from the United States, Italy and Spain. T cells, B-cell-depleted T cells, or PBMCs provided the cDNA or gDNA that served as material.

Original data processing: Quantification of nucleated cells was approximated via reference gene primer amplification. The protocol was immunoSEQ multiplex PCR, while the TCRdb copy is restricted to in-frame clones and leaves out a portion. The V and J calls and the clone size are those of that table, but D and trimming were determined from the DNA. Of over 200,000 clones in the sample, about 90% were seen once. J was trimmed by 7 bases and V by 8 bases; bases with no gene match: 13. CDR1 and CDR2 from the germline V gene are GTSNPN and SVGIG (reference sequence). The CDR3 extends over 13 amino acids.

V gene TRBV30 combines with J gene TRBJ1-1; 7 nucleotides agree with TRBD1. This TCR was recovered from a person between 18 and 35 years old with COVID-19, enrolled during active disease. Source material: peripheral blood. The CDR3 DNA reads as TGTGCCGCCACTTCTTGGTCAGGGGGTGAAGCTTTCTTT. Residues: CAATSWSGGEAFF.